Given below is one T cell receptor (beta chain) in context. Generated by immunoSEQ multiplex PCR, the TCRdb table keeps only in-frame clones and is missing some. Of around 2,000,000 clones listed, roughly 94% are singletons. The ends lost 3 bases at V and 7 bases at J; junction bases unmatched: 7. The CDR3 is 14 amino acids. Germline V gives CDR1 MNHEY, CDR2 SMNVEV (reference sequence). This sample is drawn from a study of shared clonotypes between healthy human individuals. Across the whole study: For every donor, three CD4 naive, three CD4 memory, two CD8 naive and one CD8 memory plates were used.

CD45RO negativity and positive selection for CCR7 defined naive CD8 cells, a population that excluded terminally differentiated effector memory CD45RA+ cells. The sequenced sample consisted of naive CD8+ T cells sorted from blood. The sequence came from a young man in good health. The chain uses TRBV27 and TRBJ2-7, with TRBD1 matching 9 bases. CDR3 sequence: CASSLSGTGREQYF. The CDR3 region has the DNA TGTGCCAGCAGTTTGTCCGGGACAGGGCGAGAGCAGTACTTC.